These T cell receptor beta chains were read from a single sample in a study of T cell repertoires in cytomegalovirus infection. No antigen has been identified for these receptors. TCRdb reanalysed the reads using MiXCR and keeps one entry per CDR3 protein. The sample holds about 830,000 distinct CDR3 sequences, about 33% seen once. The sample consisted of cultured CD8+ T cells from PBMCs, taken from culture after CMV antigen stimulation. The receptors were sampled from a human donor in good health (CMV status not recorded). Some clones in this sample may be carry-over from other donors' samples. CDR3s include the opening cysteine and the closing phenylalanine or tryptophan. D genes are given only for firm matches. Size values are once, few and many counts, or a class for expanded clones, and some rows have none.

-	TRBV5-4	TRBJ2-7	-	TGTGCCAGCAGCCGGCCTGGGGGGCCAGGCAAAGACGAGCAGTACTTC	CASSRPGGPGKDEQYF
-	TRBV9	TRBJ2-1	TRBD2	TGTGCCAGCACCAGTCCGGGACTAGGGGTGGTTGAGCAGTTCTTC	CASTSPGLGVVEQFF
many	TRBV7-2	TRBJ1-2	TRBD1	TGTGCCAGCAGCTTAGAGTGGGACAGGGACTATGGCTACACCTTC	CASSLEWDRDYGYTF
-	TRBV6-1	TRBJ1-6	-	TGTGCCAGCAGTGGTGGCAGGGTAAATTCACCCCTCCACTTT	CASSGGRVNSPLHF
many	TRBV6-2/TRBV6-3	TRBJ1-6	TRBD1	TGTGCCAGCAGTATCGGACAGGGGGGGTATTCACCCCTCCACTTT	CASSIGQGGYSPLHF
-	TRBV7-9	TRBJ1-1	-	TGTGCCAGCAGCTTACTCGAGCACATGAACACTGAAGCTTTCTTT	CASSLLEHMNTEAFF
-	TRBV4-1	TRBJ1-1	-	TGCGCCAGCAGCCAAGAACCGGGACAAGCGCCAACTGAAGCTTTCTTT	CASSQEPGQAPTEAFF
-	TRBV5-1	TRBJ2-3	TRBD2	TGCGCCAGCAGATCAGCGGGGGGGAGCCCAGATACGCAGTATTTT	CASRSAGGSPDTQYF
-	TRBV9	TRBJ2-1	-	TGTGCCAGCAGCGTTAACAGGGACGTATCCTACAATGAGCAGTTCTTC	CASSVNRDVSYNEQFF
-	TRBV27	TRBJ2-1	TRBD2	TGTGCCAGCCGCCCTAGCGGGGGGTACAATGAGCAGTTCTTC	CASRPSGGYNEQFF
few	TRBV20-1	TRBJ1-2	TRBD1	TGCAGTGCGCCGGGACAGATTAACTATGGCTACACCTTC	CSAPGQINYGYTF
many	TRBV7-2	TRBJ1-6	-	TGTGCCAGCAGCGAGGACAGAACCGGGAGTTCACCCCTCCACTTT	CASSEDRTGSSPLHF
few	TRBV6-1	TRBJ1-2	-	TGTGCCAGCAGCCCCTCGGGAGGGGATTCCCATGGCTACACCTTC	CASSPSGGDSHGYTF
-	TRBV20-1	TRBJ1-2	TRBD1	TGCAGTGCTAGTGGGACAGGGGTTTTCTATGGCTACACCTTC	CSASGTGVFYGYTF
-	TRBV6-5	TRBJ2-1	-	TGTGCCAGCAGTTACTCGAATCCTCATTTACCCTACAATGAGCAGTTCTTC	CASSYSNPHLPYNEQFF
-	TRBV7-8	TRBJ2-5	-	TGTGCCAGCAGCTTACCCTGGAGGGGGGGGGGAGAGACCCAGTACTTC	CASSLPWRGGGETQYF
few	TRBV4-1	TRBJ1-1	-	TGCGCCAGCAGCCAAACCCTCCCGAACACTGAAGCTTTCTTT	CASSQTLPNTEAFF
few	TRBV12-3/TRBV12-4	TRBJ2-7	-	TGTGCCAGCAGTTGGACACTCTTCTCCTACGAGCAGTACTTC	CASSWTLFSYEQYF
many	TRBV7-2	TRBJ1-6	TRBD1	TGTGCCAGCAGCCTCACGACAGGGGGCGTTAATTCACCCCTCCACTTT	CASSLTTGGVNSPLHF
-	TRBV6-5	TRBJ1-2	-	TGTGCCAGCAGTTACGGGACCGTACCTTCTAACTATGGCTACACCTTC	CASSYGTVPSNYGYTF
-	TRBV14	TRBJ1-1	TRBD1	TGTGCCAGCAGCCCATGGAGGACAGGGGGCCAGGACACTGAAGCTTTCTTT	CASSPWRTGGQDTEAFF
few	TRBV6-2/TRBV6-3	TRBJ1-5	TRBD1	TGTGCCAGCAGTTACCCGGCAGGGGGCCATAGCAATCAGCCCCAGCATTTT	CASSYPAGGHSNQPQHF
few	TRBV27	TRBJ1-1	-	TGTGCCAGCAGTTTGGACGGGGGTTACACTGAAGCTTTCTTT	CASSLDGGYTEAFF
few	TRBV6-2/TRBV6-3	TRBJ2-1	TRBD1	TGTGCCAGCAGCCCCATCCAGGGGGATCAGGAGCAGTTCTTC	CASSPIQGDQEQFF
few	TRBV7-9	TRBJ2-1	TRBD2	TGTGCCAGCAGCTCTTTAGCGGGGGTGAACTACAATGAGCAGTTCTTC	CASSSLAGVNYNEQFF